Listed below are T cell receptor beta chains from one sample, sequenced in a study of blood T cell repertoires in COVID-19. Sequenced by immunoSEQ multiplex PCR; TCRdb stores in-frame clones only, minus some. This sample has approximately 140,000 clones; 88% occur once, and the top ten carry about 2.5%. The specimen was peripheral blood. The receptors stem from a human donor with COVID-19, enrolled during active disease. The donor label of this sample is uncertain. Each CDR3 is given with its conserved first and last residue. The D gene is left open where the match is weak. The listing skips clone size in some rows; elsewhere it reads once, few, many or a size class.

TRBJ2-7	NA	TRBV6-5	TRBD1	CASSADRGNYEQYF	TGTGCCAGCAGCGCGGACAGGGGAAACTACGAGCAGTACTTC
TRBJ1-2	NA	TRBV30	NA	CAWIGGGGVGGYTF	TGTGCCTGGATCGGAGGAGGGGGGGTAGGAGGCTACACCTTC
TRBJ1-3	few	TRBV30	TRBD1	CAWSVRQGVGSGNTIYF	TGTGCCTGGAGTGTTCGACAGGGGGTAGGATCTGGAAACACCATATATTTT
TRBJ1-5	NA	TRBV2	NA	CASNPEGNQPQHF	TGTGCCAGCAATCCGGAGGGCAATCAGCCCCAGCATTTT
TRBJ2-3	NA	TRBV11-3	TRBD2	CASSPGLAGNTDTQYF	TGTGCCAGCAGCCCTGGGCTAGCGGGAAACACAGATACGCAGTATTTT
TRBJ1-1	NA	TRBV29-1	TRBD1	CSVPAGTGGVTEAFF	TGCAGCGTCCCCGCCGGGACAGGGGGGGTAACTGAAGCTTTCTTT
TRBJ1-6	once	TRBV5-1	NA	CASSLVNRENSPLHF	TGCGCCAGCAGCTTGGTAAACAGGGAGAATTCACCCCTCCACTTT
TRBJ1-6	NA	TRBV11-2	NA	CASSLTQGASPLHF	TGTGCCAGCAGCTTAACGCAGGGTGCTTCACCCCTCCACTTT
TRBJ2-3	NA	TRBV10-3	TRBD2	CAISATGGPTDTQYF	TGTGCCATCAGCGCGACGGGGGGGCCGACAGATACGCAGTATTTT
TRBJ2-3	NA	TRBV29-1	NA	CSAPDSTDTQYF	TGCAGCGCTCCAGATAGCACAGATACGCAGTATTTT
TRBJ2-5	NA	TRBV2	NA	CASSEGYGETQYF	TGTGCCAGCAGTGAGGGTTACGGGGAGACCCAGTACTTC
TRBJ1-3	NA	TRBV9	TRBD1	CASSPKTGGFGNTIYF	TGTGCCAGCAGCCCCAAGACAGGGGGCTTTGGTAACACCATATATTTT
TRBJ2-1	NA	TRBV29-1	TRBD1	CSVRQGEYNEQFF	TGCAGCGTGCGACAGGGGGAATACAATGAGCAGTTCTTC
TRBJ2-3	NA	TRBV13	TRBD1	CASSSYGQGGDTQYF	TGTGCCAGCAGCTCCTACGGACAGGGGGGAGATACGCAGTATTTT
TRBJ2-1	NA	TRBV5-1	NA	CASNLGGSDEQFF	TGCGCCAGCAACTTAGGGGGAAGCGATGAGCAGTTCTTC
TRBJ1-2	once	TRBV11-3	TRBD1	CASTSGGRAENGYTF	TGTGCCAGCACCTCAGGGGGCAGGGCGGAGAATGGCTACACCTTC
TRBJ2-3	NA	TRBV10-3	NA	CATGNKGHEYF	TGTGCCACAGGGAATAAAGGACATGAGTATTTT
TRBJ1-4	NA	TRBV2	NA	CASIPDSPNEKLFF	TGTGCCAGCATTCCTGACAGTCCAAATGAAAAACTGTTTTTT
TRBJ1-1	once	TRBV5-1	TRBD1	CASSSFPGGRGAEAFF	TGCGCCAGCAGTTCTTTCCCAGGGGGAAGGGGTGCTGAAGCTTTCTTT
TRBJ2-5	once	TRBV30	NA	CAWSVRSGGQETQYF	TGTGCCTGGAGTGTACGGTCAGGGGGGCAGGAGACCCAGTACTTC
TRBJ2-1	NA	TRBV3-1/TRBV3-2	NA	CASSQDPRVTKFF	TGTGCCAGCAGCCAAGACCCCCGGGTCACAAAGTTCTTC
TRBJ2-1	NA	TRBV29-1	NA	CSVVPGDEQFF	TGCAGCGTTGTACCAGGGGATGAGCAGTTCTTC
TRBJ2-1	NA	TRBV5-1	NA	CASRENWDNEQFF	TGCGCCAGCCGGGAGAACTGGGACAATGAGCAGTTCTTC
TRBJ1-3	NA	TRBV10-1	NA	CASSELGPGNTIYF	TGCGCCAGCAGTGAGTTGGGCCCTGGAAACACCATATATTTT
TRBJ1-6	NA	TRBV19	TRBD1	CASKGEQGAYNSPLHF	TGTGCCTCTAAGGGAGAACAGGGGGCCTATAATTCACCCCTCCACTTT
TRBJ1-1	NA	TRBV19	NA	CASSIESGLTEAFF	TGTGCCAGTAGTATAGAATCAGGGCTCACTGAAGCTTTCTTT
TRBJ1-1	once	TRBV5-6	TRBD1	CASSPSRTGTMNTEAFF	TGTGCCAGCAGCCCCTCCCGGACAGGGACCATGAACACTGAAGCTTTCTTT
TRBJ1-2	NA	TRBV5-1	TRBD1	CASSFMDRDGYTF	TGCGCCAGCAGCTTTATGGACAGGGATGGCTACACCTTC
TRBJ1-2	NA	TRBV7-8	NA	CASNQQGSDGYTF	TGTGCCAGCAATCAACAGGGTTCTGATGGCTACACCTTC
TRBJ1-1	NA	TRBV7-9	NA	CASQLGGENTEAFF	TGTGCCAGCCAGTTGGGCGGCGAGAACACTGAAGCTTTCTTT
TRBJ2-1	NA	TRBV10-3	TRBD2	CAISDRASGNNEQFF	TGTGCCATCAGTGATAGGGCTAGCGGTAACAATGAGCAGTTCTTC
TRBJ1-4	few	TRBV23-1	NA	CASSQSSGRADENFNEKLFF	TGCGCCAGCAGTCAATCGTCCGGCAGGGCCGACGAGAATTTTAATGAAAAACTGTTTTTT
TRBJ1-2	NA	TRBV9	NA	CASSVEFQGYPSYTF	TGTGCCAGCAGCGTAGAATTTCAGGGGTACCCCTCCTACACCTTC
TRBJ2-1	NA	TRBV5-1	TRBD2	CASSPTSGGKYNEQFF	TGCGCCAGCAGCCCGACTAGCGGGGGGAAATACAATGAGCAGTTCTTC
TRBJ1-2	NA	TRBV30	TRBD1	CAWSGTVVVQDYTF	TGTGCCTGGAGCGGGACAGTCGTGGTTCAAGACTACACCTTC
TRBJ2-5	NA	TRBV5-1	TRBD1	CASRGQVQETQYF	TGCGCCAGCAGGGGACAGGTGCAAGAGACCCAGTACTTC
TRBJ2-5	NA	TRBV12-3/TRBV12-4	NA	CASRIQGTQYF	TGTGCCAGCAGGATACAGGGGACCCAGTACTTC
TRBJ1-1	NA	TRBV2	NA	CASTGAGGTEAFF	TGTGCCAGCACAGGGGCGGGCGGCACTGAAGCTTTCTTT
TRBJ2-5	NA	TRBV5-4	NA	CASSSRVRSEETQYF	TGTGCCAGCAGCTCCAGGGTCCGCTCCGAAGAGACCCAGTACTTC
TRBJ1-1	NA	TRBV6-5	NA	CASSYTGRGTEAFF	TGTGCCAGCAGTTACACAGGCCGGGGGACTGAAGCTTTCTTT
TRBJ2-5	NA	TRBV3-1/TRBV3-2	NA	CASSQGLGAVETQYF	TGTGCCAGCAGCCAAGGGCTCGGAGCCGTAGAGACCCAGTACTTC
TRBJ1-1	NA	TRBV6-5	TRBD1	CASSFRDRAVFF	TGTGCCAGCAGTTTCCGGGACAGGGCTGTCTTCTTT
TRBJ2-1	NA	TRBV18	NA	CASFTERASYNEQFF	TGTGCCAGCTTTACGGAGAGGGCCTCCTACAATGAGCAGTTCTTC
TRBJ2-5	NA	TRBV18	TRBD1	CASSPPAGTEETQYF	TGTGCCAGCTCACCACCGGCTGGGACAGAAGAGACCCAGTACTTC
TRBJ1-2	few	TRBV14	TRBD1	CASSRTGIYGYTF	TGTGCCAGCAGCCGGACAGGGATATATGGCTACACCTTC
TRBJ1-5	NA	TRBV30	TRBD1	CAWSVDRGPQHF	TGTGCCTGGAGTGTGGACAGGGGACCCCAGCATTTT
TRBJ1-4	NA	TRBV19	TRBD1	CASSMGQRDWEEKLFF	TGTGCCAGTAGTATGGGACAGAGGGACTGGGAAGAAAAACTGTTTTTT
TRBJ1-4	NA	TRBV7-8	NA	CASSFLGHSFGNEKLFF	TGTGCCAGCAGCTTTCTGGGACATAGCTTTGGTAATGAAAAACTGTTTTTT
TRBJ2-5	NA	TRBV10-3	TRBD2	CANSPLAGGSKETQYF	TGTGCCAACTCCCCGCTAGCGGGAGGCAGTAAAGAGACCCAGTACTTC
TRBJ1-5	few	TRBV12-3/TRBV12-4	NA	CASSYRVNQPQHF	TGTGCCAGCAGTTATAGAGTCAATCAGCCCCAGCATTTT
TRBJ2-5	NA	TRBV6-6	NA	CASSYLAGEQTQYF	TGTGCCAGCAGTTACTTGGCAGGGGAACAGACCCAGTACTTC
TRBJ1-6	NA	TRBV7-3	NA	CASSLQGNNSPLHF	TGTGCCAGCAGCCTACAGGGTAATAATTCACCCCTCCACTTT
TRBJ1-2	NA	TRBV5-6	NA	CASSPGHGLGYTF	TGTGCCAGCAGCCCTGGACACGGTCTTGGCTACACCTTC
TRBJ2-7	once	TRBV27	NA	CASSLGQGPREQYF	TGTGCCAGCAGTTTAGGGCAGGGGCCTAGAGAGCAGTACTTC
TRBJ1-4	NA	TRBV2	NA	CASSVIQGGEKLFF	TGTGCCAGCAGTGTTATCCAGGGCGGTGAAAAACTGTTTTTT
TRBJ2-5	once	TRBV5-1	TRBD1	CASSESTGGQETQYF	TGCGCCAGCAGCGAGTCTACAGGGGGCCAAGAGACCCAGTACTTC
TRBJ1-2	NA	TRBV5-1	TRBD1	CASSLSTGAAGGYTF	TGCGCCAGCAGCTTGTCCACAGGGGCAGCGGGCGGCTACACCTTC
TRBJ1-2	NA	TRBV5-1	NA	CASSSVEAGYTF	TGCGCCAGCAGCTCCGTTGAAGCTGGCTACACCTTC
TRBJ1-2	NA	TRBV4-1	TRBD1	CASSQEWGTGGYTF	TGCGCCAGCAGCCAAGAATGGGGGACAGGGGGCTACACCTTC
TRBJ2-5	NA	TRBV18	NA	CASSPLRGNQETQYF	TGTGCCAGCTCACCACTACGGGGTAACCAAGAGACCCAGTACTTC